This T cell receptor (beta chain) was profiled in a study of CD8+ T cells in alopecia areata. Turning to the study itself: Treated patients swallowed 5 to 10 mg of oral tofacitinib twice daily.

Sequencing relied on a cDNA template that was reverse transcribed from extracted RNA. Data came from immunoSEQ multiplex PCR; TCRdb stores just in-frame clones and leaves some out. The sample lists over 150,000 clones; less than 70% were seen once. Treatment defined: oral pan-JAK inhibitor, 5-10 mg twice daily. Sampling of alopecia areata patients yielded lesional scalp punch biopsies as well as peripheral blood. The V end was cut by 4 bases, the J end by 0 bases, with 7 bases between. The germline CDR1 and CDR2 sequences are WSHSY and SAAADI. The CDR3 sequence is 13 residues long. The sequence derives from a human donor with alopecia areata. The V gene is TRBV10-2, the J gene TRBJ2-7; D is unclear. Material: CD8+ T cells sorted from blood, obtained at week 24, from a patient treated with tofacitinib. Written as DNA, the CDR3 is TGCGCCAGCAGTGGAAGGGACTCCTACGAGCAGTACTTC. Translating gives CASSGRDSYEQYF.